Each of the 14 T cell receptor beta chains below was sequenced from the same sample in a study of cytotoxic CD8 clonotypes in ibrutinib-treated CLL. Repertoires were generated with immunoSEQ multiplex PCR, while TCRdb's copy carries only in-frame clones and drops some. The data show 49,000 or so clones, approximately 53% seen once. Material: PBMCs, obtained after 12 months of ibrutinib treatment. The receptors shown here come from a human donor with chronic lymphocytic leukemia.

This clone was observed a handful of times. The CDR3 protein is CASRTTGGRFYGNQPQHF. CDR3 bases: TGTGCCAGCAGGACCACAGGGGGCAGGTTCTATGGCAATCAGCCCCAGCATTTT. The chain combines TRBV28 with TRBJ1-5; TRBD1 matches 9 bases. Germline CDR1 reads MDHEN; CDR2 reads SYDVKM. The V gene end was trimmed by 6 bases and the J gene end by 2 bases; junction bases not matched to a gene: 14. This CDR3 has 18 residues.

The V call is TRBV5-1, the J call TRBJ1-6; 9 bases align to TRBD1. J lost 9 bases, V lost 4 bases, and 5 bases had no gene match. Per the germline V gene, CDR1 is SGHRS and CDR2 is YFSETQ. The CDR3 runs 14 residues. CDR3 amino acids: CASSRDRVGSPLHF. In DNA, the CDR3 is TGCGCCAGCAGCCGGGACAGGGTAGGTTCACCCCTCCACTTT. Supplemented by reference TRBV5-1 and TRBJ1-6, the full variable domain reads KAGVTQTPRYLIKTRGQQVTLSCSPISGHRSVSWYQQTPGQGLQFLFEYFSETQRNKGNFPGRFSGRQFSNSRSEMNVSTLELGDSALYLCASSRDRVGSPLHFGNGTRLTVT.

This clone appeared a few times. The V and J genes are TRBV15 and TRBJ1-2; tentatively, D is TRBD1 (5 bases). Germline V CDR1 and CDR2: LNHNV, YYDKDF (reference sequence). Trimming took 0 bases from V and 6 from J, leaving 11 bases between them. The CDR3 has 14 residues. DNA of the CDR3: TGTGCCACCAGCAGAGACAGGGACCCTCATGGCTACACCTTC. Translation: CATSRDRDPHGYTF.

The chain links TRBV11-3 to TRBJ2-2; D is perhaps TRBD1 or TRBD2 (6 bases each). With 8 bases removed from V and 5 bases from J, the gap between germline ends came to 15 bases. Germline assignment: CDR1 SGHNT and CDR2 YENEEA. There are 14 residues in the CDR3. The CDR3 DNA sequence: TGTGCCAGCCGTGGAGGGGGAAAAACCGGGGAGCTGTTTTTT. It translates to CASRGGGKTGELFF.

This clone was counted only a few times. J is TRBJ2-7 and V is TRBV11-2; D uncertain. V shed 5 bases and J shed 7 bases, with 6 bases lying between them. Germline CDR1 is SGHAT and CDR2 is FQNNGV. The CDR3 spans 10 residues. CDR3 sequence (DNA): TGTGCCAGCAGCGGCGTTGAGCAGTACTTC. This codes for CASSGVEQYF.

As regards this clone: One end of the junction is discordant with germline, which a read error may explain. This chain connects TRBV28 to TRBJ1-3; no clear D gene. Germline CDR1 and CDR2: MDHEN and SYDVKM. This CDR3 has 12 residues. The CDR3 here is CASSLRGSTIYF. In DNA form, the CDR3 reads TGTGCCAGCAGTTTACGGGGAAGCACCATATATTTT. Full variable domain (outside the CDR3, taken from reference TRBV28 and TRBJ1-3): DVKVTQSSRYLVKRTGEKVFLECVQDMDHENMFWYRQDPGLGLRLIYFSYDVKMKEKGDIPEGYSVSREKKERFSLILESASTNQTSMYLCASSLRGSTIYFGEGSWLTVV.

J is TRBJ2-5 and V is TRBV25-1; D call uncertain. The CDR3 spans 12 residues. The V end lost 6 bases, the J end lost 4 bases, and 9 bases lay between the germline ends. Germline V gene lookup returns CDR1 MGHDK and CDR2 SYGVNS. The CDR3 coding sequence is TGTGCCAGCAGCCCTAGAAGAGAGACCCAGTACTTC. This gives the protein CASSPRRETQYF.

There are a few counts of this clone. The chain joins TRBV19 to TRBJ2-7; TRBD1 is a possible D gene (6 bases). Germline CDR1 LNHDA, CDR2 SQIVND (reference sequence). The CDR3 is made up of 13 amino acids. V was cut by 2 bases and J by 4 bases, with 9 bases left in between. The CDR3: CASSIRRGYEQYF. The CDR3 DNA follows: TGTGCCAGTAGTATACGAAGGGGGTACGAGCAGTACTTC.

The chain combines TRBV18 with TRBJ1-5; tentatively, D is TRBD1 (6 bases). The CDR3 extends over 13 amino acids. V was trimmed by 3 bases and J by 6 bases, leaving 9 bases between them. Germline V gives CDR1 KGHSH, CDR2 LQKENI. The CDR3 here is CASSPTGGQPQHF. The CDR3 region has the DNA TGTGCCAGCTCACCGACAGGAGGTCAGCCCCAGCATTTT.

The chain uses TRBV5-1 and TRBJ1-2; D perhaps matches TRBD1 (5 bases). Deletions cut 0 bases from V and 0 bases from J, with 9 bases between. The CDR3 runs to 15 residues. The V gene's germline CDR1 is SGHRS and CDR2 YFSETQ. CDR3 bases: TGCGCCAGCAGCTTGGCCCCAGGGTCTAACTATGGCTACACCTTC. It translates to CASSLAPGSNYGYTF.

The CDR3 reads CASRFRDRHTEAFF. The DNA for the CDR3 is TGTGCCAGCAGATTCCGGGACCGACACACTGAAGCTTTCTTT. This chain links TRBV28 with TRBJ1-1; a possible D gene is TRBD1 (5 bases). The germline V and J ends were trimmed by 6 bases and 3 bases, with 14 bases remaining between them. CDR1 and CDR2 (germline): MDHEN, SYDVKM. The CDR3 is 14 amino acids.

This chain uses TRBV28 with TRBJ2-1, with D uncertain. V lost 11 bases and J 7 bases, leaving 21 bases between the germline ends. Germline V gene lookup returns CDR1 MDHEN and CDR2 SYDVKM. This CDR3 has 14 amino acids. CDR3 region: CASEGPGISNEQFF. The CDR3 DNA is TGTGCCTCTGAAGGGCCGGGTATTAGTAATGAGCAGTTCTTC.

CDR3 sequence (DNA): TGTGCCAGCAGCGTAGGGGGGACAGGTGTCTCCAATGAGCAGTTCTTC. Amino acids: CASSVGGTGVSNEQFF. V is TRBV9 and J is TRBJ2-1, with 8 nucleotides matching TRBD1. Germline CDR1 and CDR2: SGDLS and YYNGEE. Trimming took 0 bases from V and 6 from J; bases not matched to a gene: 8. This CDR3 spans 16 amino acids.

This chain's CDR3 is CASSPLVDAYEQYF. Here the CDR3 DNA reads TGTGCCAGCAGCCCCCTAGTGGATGCCTACGAGCAGTACTTC. This sequence joins TRBV7-9 and TRBJ2-7, with D unresolved. The germline CDR1 and CDR2 sequences are SEHNR and FQNEAQ (reference sequence). This CDR3 spans 14 amino acids. V dropped 5 bases and J dropped 2 bases, with 13 bases sitting between them.